What follows describes a single T cell receptor (beta chain). The target of this receptor is not known. Base qualities are not recorded, but no much larger clone differs from it by a single base. The trial excluded patients who had a history of autoimmune disease or who were on systemic immunosuppression. Peripheral blood for TCR sequencing was collected from all dose cohorts at baseline, on cycle 4 day 1, and on cycle 7 day 1. The samples were drawn from a first-in-human, open-label, multicenter phase I dose-escalation trial of ivuxolimab. Adults with locally advanced or metastatic melanoma, renal cell carcinoma, hepatocellular carcinoma or head and neck squamous cell carcinoma were enrolled in the trial. Before TCR sequencing, CD4+ and CD8+ T cells were separately sorted from peripheral blood. Genomic DNA was isolated from the sorted cells so that the TCRbeta CDR3 region could be sequenced. TCRbeta CDR3 regions were sequenced using the immunoSEQ Assay. Imported from immuneACCESS, the table was reduced by TCRdb to in-frame sequences with V and J called. These copies leave out some clones; in studies compared against another copy, an unresolved V gene accounts for under half, and the cause of the remainder is not known. The sample contains more than 12,000 clones, about 89% of them found a single time. About 23% of the sample lies in the top ten.

The sample belongs to a study of OX40 agonist ivuxolimab in advanced cancers. For the study in its entirety: The costimulatory receptor OX40 (CD134) was targeted by ivuxolimab, a fully human IgG2 agonistic monoclonal antibody. The dose-escalation cohort was over 70% male with a mean age of about 60 years, ranging from roughly 23 to 90. Prior anti-PD-1, anti-PD-L1 or anti-CTLA-4 therapy was permitted, and 40% to 50% of dose-escalation patients had received checkpoint inhibitors. The paper describes the monotherapy dose-escalation part (N of about 52 patients) of the phase I trial of ivuxolimab. Peripheral TCRbeta sequencing aimed to test whether ivuxolimab altered TCR sequence diversity and caused clonal T-cell expansion. Intravenous ivuxolimab was administered to patients every 2 weeks at six dose levels: 0.01, 0.1, 0.3, 1.5, 3 and 10 mg/kg. Three dose-escalation patients achieved partial responses, one with hepatocellular carcinoma and two with cutaneous melanoma. Of the roughly 54 patients in dose escalation, some 20 had hepatocellular carcinoma, about 15 had melanoma, 9 had renal cell carcinoma and 9 had head and neck cancer.

The paper as a whole reports these results and caveats: Antigen specificity was not determined for the clonally expanded peripheral T cells. After ivuxolimab, CD8+ T cells had more expanded clones than CD4+ T cells on average. In the 0.1-3.0 mg/kg groups, partial responders had among the lowest normalized peripheral clonal expansion, particularly in CD8+ T cells. At doses of 0.1 to 3.0 mg/kg, clonal expansion of both CD4+ and CD8+ blood T cells was observed from baseline to week 6. Low levels of normalized T-cell clonal expansion were also shown by some nonresponding patients.

The sequencing here drew on CD4+ or CD8+ T cells sorted from blood, taken in a trial of the OX40 agonist ivuxolimab. The receptor was isolated from an adult with an advanced solid tumor such as melanoma, head and neck, liver or kidney cancer.

The sequence in DNA is TGCGCCAGCAGCTTGGGGGACAGGGGCGGCTCCTACGAGCAGTACTTC. It is translated as CASSLGDRGGSYEQYF. The chain couples TRBV5-1 to TRBJ2-7, and 10 junction bases match TRBD1. According to the germline V gene, CDR1 reads SGHRS and CDR2 reads YFSETQ. V loses 0 bases at its end and J loses 0 bases; junction bases beyond the gene matches: 3. The CDR3 runs 16 residues from the cysteine to the phenylalanine. Of all the DNA, just the CDR3 is kept, 48 bases in frame from base 1.